This T cell receptor (beta chain) came from a study of graft-versus-host responses after intestinal transplantation. CDR3 size: 15 residues. CDR1 is GTSNPN, CDR2 SVGIG, per germline (reference sequence). The V and J ends lost 2 bases and 8 bases respectively, with 18 bases between them. Graft material was processed, releasing intraepithelial and lamina propria lymphocytes. A few counts support this clone. The data were produced by immunoSEQ multiplex PCR, yet TCRdb's version contains in-frame clones alone and is incomplete. Found here are about 16,000 clones, roughly 84% of them singletons; the top ten hold approximately 3.9%.

The source was ileum tissue, collected approximately 590 days after intestinal transplantation. The clonotype comes from a human patient who received an intestinal transplant, so some T cells may come from the graft donor. The rearrangement uses TRBV30 and TRBJ2-2; the D gene is possibly TRBD2 (6 bases). Here the CDR3 DNA reads TGTGCCTGGAGTTCACCGGAGGGGTGGGCGGGGGAGCTGTTTTTT. It codes for CAWSSPEGWAGELFF.